Reported below is one T cell receptor (beta chain). Its target is not known. The germline V gene encodes CDR1 MNHEY and CDR2 SVGAGI. J lost 8 bases, V lost 5 bases, and 5 bases had no gene match. The CDR3 sequence is 13 residues long. This sample stems from a study of T cell responses to AZD1222 COVID-19 vaccine. Study findings and constraints: Donors skewed white British and female; clonal diversity was possibly underestimated. Breadth and depth of Spike-specific TCRs rose after two AZD1222 doses.

Clones were sequenced by immunoSEQ multiplex PCR, and TCRdb holds only the in-frame ones, with some missing. This sample has under 55,000 clones, with about 86% found just once. The chain employs TRBV6-5 and TRBJ2-4; 8 nucleotides agree with TRBD1. The source is an adult in good health. The material was peripheral blood, obtained on day 0 of AZD1222 vaccination. The CDR3 bases are TGTGCCAGCAGTCCTCGGACAGGGCACATTCAGTACTTC. The encoded protein is CASSPRTGHIQYF.